The present entry profiles one TCR beta chain with its context. Sequencing ends 3 residues short of the CDR3 end; the germline J gene provides the rest. Trimming removed 2 bases at V and 3 bases at J, with 11 bases between. The CDR3 covers 14 residues. Germline assignment: CDR1 MNHNS and CDR2 SASEGT. All participants had a single incident cervical HPV16 infection, and prevalent HPV16 infections were excluded. The data are from a study of T cells in women clearing cervical HPV infection. The method was immunoSEQ multiplex PCR; TCRdb's version includes in-frame clones alone and lacks a portion of them. The specimen's table records tens of thousands of clones.

The rearrangement links TRBV6-1 to TRBJ2-7, with D maybe TRBD2 (5 bases). Material: blood buffy coat. This TCR derives from a woman aged 18-70 years with a cervical HPV16 infection that either progressed to CIN3+ or cleared (not recorded which). The covered CDR3 bases are TGTGCCAGCAGTGAACCGGGGATCGGCTACGAG. It encodes CASSEPGIGYE. The whole CDR3 region reads CASSEPGIGYEQYF.